A single sample is the source of the 12 T cell receptor beta chains below, sequenced in a study of blood T cell repertoires in COVID-19. Measured with immunoSEQ multiplex PCR; TCRdb has only the in-frame clones, and not every one. The sample records about 140,000 clones, more than 65% being singletons. The specimen was peripheral blood. The receptors were gathered from a man in his sixties with active or convalescent COVID-19.

V is TRBV30 and J is TRBJ2-7; the D is unclear. The V and J ends lost 0 bases and 2 bases respectively, with 11 bases between them. The CDR3 consists of 14 residues. CDR1 and CDR2 (germline): GTSNPN, SVGIG (reference sequence). This CDR3 is CAWSVISWPYEQYF. The CDR3 nucleotides are TGTGCCTGGAGTGTAATCTCGTGGCCCTACGAGCAGTACTTC.

The V call is TRBV11-3, the J call TRBJ1-1, with 10 bases matching TRBD1. The germline V gene encodes CDR1 SGHNT and CDR2 YENEEA. The J segment lost 4 bases and the V segment lost 4 bases, leaving 6 bases of the junction unmatched. This CDR3 has 15 residues. The CDR3 region has the DNA TGTGCCAGCAGCTCCCGACAGGGGGCGAGCACTGAAGCTTTCTTT. Protein sequence: CASSSRQGASTEAFF.

This chain links TRBV6-2 or TRBV6-3 with TRBJ2-7; 9 bases fit TRBD2. CDR1 is MNHEY and CDR2 is SVGEGT in the germline V gene. This CDR3 contains 16 residues. The ends lost 2 bases at V and 4 bases at J; junction bases unmatched: 9. The CDR3 sequence: CASSYALAGLLYEQYF. The CDR3 DNA reads as TGTGCCAGCAGTTACGCGCTAGCGGGGCTGTTATACGAGCAGTACTTC.

The V call is TRBV27, the J call TRBJ2-1; 16 positions agree with TRBD2. CDR3 size: 16 residues. V lost 6 bases, J lost 6 bases, and 5 bases stayed unmatched. Germline V gene sequence: CDR1 MNHEY, CDR2 SMNVEV (reference sequence). This CDR3 reads CASRGLAGGPPNEQFF. The CDR3 coding sequence is TGTGCCAGCAGGGGACTAGCGGGAGGGCCCCCCAATGAGCAGTTCTTC.

The chain employs TRBV7-7 and TRBJ2-5; 7 positions match TRBD2. Germline CDR1 reads SSHAT; CDR2 reads FNYEAQ (reference sequence). With V trimmed by 5 bases and J by 1 base, 13 bases remained unmatched. The length of the CDR3 is 17 residues. The DNA of the CDR3 is TGTGCCAGCAGCCCAATATCCCCGACTAGCAGCCAAGAGACCCAGTACTTC. Translated, it gives CASSPISPTSSQETQYF.

The V gene is TRBV5-1, the J gene TRBJ1-6, with D possibly TRBD1 on 5 matching bases. The CDR3 has 15 amino acids. The germline gives CDR1 SGHRS, CDR2 YFSETQ. Deletions cut 2 bases from V and 8 bases from J, with 14 bases between. This CDR3 reads CASSLGFQGDSPLHF. The CDR3 DNA follows: TGCGCCAGCAGCTTAGGGTTCCAGGGCGATTCACCCCTCCACTTT.

The chain has TRBV6-2 or TRBV6-3 and TRBJ2-5, with D possibly matching TRBD2 (6 bases). V was pared by 2 bases and J by 1 base, with 8 bases between. CDR3 length: 14 amino acids. The V gene's germline CDR1 is MNHEY and CDR2 SVGEGT. CDR3 protein: CASSYRGTQETQYF. The CDR3 nucleotides are TGTGCCAGCAGTTACCGGGGGACCCAAGAGACCCAGTACTTC.

The J gene is TRBJ1-1, the V gene TRBV7-8; unclear D gene. The CDR3 is made up of 13 amino acids. With 2 bases removed from V and 0 bases from J, the gap between germline ends came to 4 bases. Per the germline V gene, CDR1 is SGHVS and CDR2 is FQNEAQ. The CDR3 DNA sequence: TGTGCCAGCAGCTTATCTCTGAACACTGAAGCTTTCTTT. Translating it yields CASSLSLNTEAFF.

The chain uses TRBV5-4 and TRBJ1-2, with D maybe TRBD1 (6 bases). The CDR3 totals 14 residues. Germline V gene lookup returns CDR1 SGHNT and CDR2 YYREEE (reference sequence). The V end lost 2 bases, the J end lost 0 bases, and 8 bases lay between the germline ends. The DNA of the CDR3 is TGTGCCAGCAGCTTAAAGGGGGCTAACTATGGCTACACCTTC. Translated, it gives CASSLKGANYGYTF.

V and J are TRBV19 and TRBJ2-5; weak D call: TRBD2 (5 bases). CDR1 is LNHDA, CDR2 SQIVND, per germline (reference sequence). Trimming pared 5 bases from V and 4 bases from J, leaving 11 bases between. The CDR3 sequence is 13 residues long. In nucleotides, the CDR3 is TGTGCCAGTAGTGGACCCGGGGTAGAGACCCAGTACTTC. This codes for CASSGPGVETQYF. Full variable domain (rest looked up from reference TRBV19 and TRBJ2-5): DGGITQSPKYLFRKEGQNVTLSCEQNLNHDAMYWYRQDPGQGLRLIYYSQIVNDFQKGDIAEGYSVSREKKESFPLTVTSAQKNPTAFYLCASSGPGVETQYFGPGTRLLVL.

The V gene is TRBV11-2, the J gene TRBJ2-2; D may be TRBD2 (7 bases). The CDR3 is 13 amino acids. V was trimmed by 8 bases and J by 4 bases, leaving 11 bases between them. Germline loops: CDR1 SGHAT, CDR2 FQNNGV. The CDR3 DNA reads as TGTGCCAGCGGGGGGGCGATCACCGGGGAGCTGTTTTTT. Its protein product is CASGGAITGELFF.

J is TRBJ2-3 and V is TRBV29-1, with 10 bases identical to TRBD1. The V gene's germline CDR1 is SQVTM and CDR2 ANQGSEA. J lost 6 bases, V lost 6 bases, and 6 bases had no gene match. This CDR3 spans 13 amino acids. CDR3 amino acids: CSVRQGAGDTQYF. The CDR3 DNA sequence: TGCAGCGTCCGACAGGGGGCGGGGGATACGCAGTATTTT.